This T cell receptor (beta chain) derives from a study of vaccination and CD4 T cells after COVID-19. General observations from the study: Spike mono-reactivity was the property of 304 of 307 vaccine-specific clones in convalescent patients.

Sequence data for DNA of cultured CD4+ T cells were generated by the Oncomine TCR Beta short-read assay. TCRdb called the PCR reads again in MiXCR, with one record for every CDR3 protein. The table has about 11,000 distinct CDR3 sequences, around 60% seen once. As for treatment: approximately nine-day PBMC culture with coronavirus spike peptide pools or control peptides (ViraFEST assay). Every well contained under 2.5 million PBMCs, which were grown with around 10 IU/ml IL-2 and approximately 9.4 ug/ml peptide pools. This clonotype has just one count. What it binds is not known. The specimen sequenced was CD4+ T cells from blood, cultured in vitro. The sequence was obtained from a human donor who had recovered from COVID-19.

CDR3 nucleotides: TGTGCCAGCAGCAGCCAGGCACAGGGAGGTTGGTCACCCCTCCACTTT. Protein sequence: CASSSQAQGGWSPLHF. The rearrangement joins TRBV7-2 to TRBJ1-6; a weak D match, TRBD1 (6 bases). The CDR3 has 16 amino acids. Germline V lookup: CDR1 SGHTA, CDR2 FQGNSA. The V gene lost 5 bases and the J gene lost 10 bases, with 21 bases spanning the gap.